What follows are 28 T cell receptor beta chains derived from one specimen sequenced in a study of OX40 agonist ivuxolimab in advanced cancers. The library was made by the immunoSEQ multiplex PCR assay. As stored in TCRdb, this immuneACCESS dataset retains in-frame rearrangements with V and J assigned. A fraction of the clones does not appear; measured against another copy, unresolved V genes explain less than half of the discrepancy, and the remainder lacks a known reason. The sample records roughly 9,500 clones, roughly 64% of which are singletons. Around 26% of the sample lies in the top ten. The specimen comprised CD4+ or CD8+ T cells sorted from blood, sampled in a trial of the OX40 agonist ivuxolimab. These receptors originate from an adult with an advanced solid tumor such as melanoma, head and neck, liver or kidney cancer.

The table lists this clone with a count of one. The CDR3 spells CASRGQYEQYF. The CDR3 DNA sequence: TGTGCCAGCAGGGGACAGTACGAGCAGTACTTC. The chain uses TRBV2 and TRBJ2-7; TRBD1 agrees at 7 bases. The junction had 0 bases not matched to a gene; V was cut back by 6 bases and J by 4 bases. Germline CDR1 and CDR2: SNHLY and FYNNEI. The CDR3 runs to 11 residues.

This clone is classed as medium-sized. This chain links TRBV12-5 with TRBJ2-1; D gene ambiguous. Germline-derived CDR1 and CDR2 are LGHNT and FRNRAP. Between the trimmed V and J ends, which lost 0 bases and 3 bases, there was a span of 0 bases. This CDR3 has 12 amino acids. The CDR3 DNA reads as TGTGCTAGTGGTTTGGTCTACAATGAGCAGTTCTTC. Translated, it gives CASGLVYNEQFF.

Only one count was recorded for this clone. The V call is TRBV28, the J call TRBJ2-5; TRBD2 is a possible D gene (6 bases). Germline V gene sequence: CDR1 MDHEN, CDR2 SYDVKM. V was clipped by 6 bases and J by 4 bases, with 18 bases between them. This CDR3 contains 15 residues. The CDR3 region has the DNA TGTGCCAGCAGGGCGCTGGCGGGAAAGCGAGAGACCCAGTACTTC. This sequence encodes CASRALAGKRETQYF.

V usage is TRBV5-6 and J usage is TRBJ2-5; a weak D match, TRBD2 (5 bases). CDR3 length: 13 residues. Germline V CDR1 and CDR2: SGHDT, YYEEEE. V was clipped by 4 bases and J by 5 bases, with 12 bases between them. CDR3 sequence (DNA): TGTGCCAGCAGCCCCGATGGGAGTGAGACCCAGTACTTC. Translation gives CASSPDGSETQYF.

J is TRBJ2-2 and V is TRBV7-9; the match to TRBD1 covers 10 bases. CDR1 and CDR2 from the germline V gene are SEHNR and FQNEAQ (reference sequence). CDR3 length: 15 amino acids. Trimming cost V 5 bases and J 4 bases; bases outside gene matches: 4. The CDR3 DNA reads as TGTGCCAGCAGCCCGACAGGGGGCAGCACCGGGGAGCTGTTTTTT. It codes for CASSPTGGSTGELFF.

In this sample, this clone turned up once. The rearrangement joins TRBV5-5 to TRBJ1-5, with D possibly being TRBD1 (6 bases). In germline, CDR1 is SGHKS, CDR2 YYEKEE (reference sequence). V was pared by 1 base and J by 3 bases, with 8 bases between. CDR3 size: 14 residues. CDR3 residues: CASSLWDNNQPQHF. The CDR3, as DNA: TGTGCCAGCAGCTTGTGGGACAACAATCAGCCCCAGCATTTT.

The J gene is TRBJ2-1, the V gene TRBV13; D ambiguous. CDR1 and CDR2 (germline): PRHDT, FYEKMQ (reference sequence). Trimming stripped 6 bases from V and 9 bases from J, with 15 bases between. There are 13 residues in the CDR3. DNA for the CDR3: TGTGCCAGCAGTTTAAGGACCCCGGTTGAGCAGTTCTTC. It is translated as CASSLRTPVEQFF.

This chain links TRBV5-5 with TRBJ1-5; perhaps TRBD1 as D (6 bases). V lost 4 bases, J lost 4 bases, and 15 bases lay in between. This CDR3 comprises 15 residues. Germline V gives CDR1 SGHKS, CDR2 YYEKEE (reference sequence). The CDR3 reads CASSQRTEGNQPQHF. CDR3 sequence (DNA): TGTGCCAGCAGCCAAAGGACAGAAGGAAATCAGCCCCAGCATTTT.

This chain links TRBV29-1 with TRBJ2-1, with D unresolved. The germline V gene has CDR1 SQVTM and CDR2 ANQGSEA. The V and J ends lost 4 bases and 3 bases respectively, with 4 bases between them. This CDR3 is 11 amino acids long. CDR3 protein: CSVVFYNEQFF. CDR3 bases: TGCAGCGTTGTTTTCTACAATGAGCAGTTCTTC.

As regards this clone: One junction end disagrees with the germline gene, perhaps due to a read error. The rearrangement links TRBV6-5 to TRBJ2-5; tentative D call: TRBD1 (5 bases). The CDR3 is made up of 13 amino acids. The germline CDR1 and CDR2 sequences are MNHEY and SVGAGI. This CDR3 is CASGKQVQETRYF. CDR3 nucleotide sequence: TGTGCCAGCGGAAAACAGGTTCAAGAGACCCGGTACTTC.

V and J are TRBV27 and TRBJ2-7; D is unclear. Germline loops: CDR1 MNHEY, CDR2 SMNVEV (reference sequence). The CDR3 covers 15 residues. V lost 2 bases and J lost 2, with 13 bases in between. The CDR3: CASSLGSTLTYEQYF. The CDR3 region has the DNA TGTGCCAGCAGTTTAGGCTCCACATTAACCTACGAGCAGTACTTC.

This clone has a single count. The J gene is TRBJ1-3, the V gene TRBV4-3, with D hard to call. V lost 6 bases to trimming and J lost 2 bases, with 8 bases between them. The CDR3 is 13 residues long. Germline V lookup: CDR1 LGHNA, CDR2 YSLEER. The CDR3 DNA sequence: TGCGCCAGCAGTCAGAGCCCTGGAAACACCATATATTTT. Its protein is CASSQSPGNTIYF.

Sample share makes this clone medium-sized. This chain joins TRBV28 and TRBJ2-5; TRBD1 matches 9 bases. The CDR3 sequence is 14 residues long. V dropped 6 bases and J dropped 4; count of bases not matched to a gene: 6. Germline V gives CDR1 MDHEN, CDR2 SYDVKM. CDR3 bases: TGTGCCAGCAGCCTCGGGACAGGGCGAGAGACCCAGTACTTC. This encodes CASSLGTGRETQYF. Full variable domain (remainder filled in from reference TRBV28 and TRBJ2-5): DVKVTQSSRYLVKRTGEKVFLECVQDMDHENMFWYRQDPGLGLRLIYFSYDVKMKEKGDIPEGYSVSREKKERFSLILESASTNQTSMYLCASSLGTGRETQYFGPGTRLLVL.

The chain is built from TRBV27 and TRBJ2-7; D may be TRBD2 (6 bases). The CDR3 runs 12 residues. The V gene lost 11 bases and the J gene lost 7 bases, with 18 bases spanning the gap. The germline V gene has CDR1 MNHEY and CDR2 SMNVEV (reference sequence). DNA for the CDR3: TGTGCCGCCAGCAGAGGCGGGGCAGAGCAGTACTTC. This codes for CAASRGGAEQYF.

This clone showed up just a few times. The rearrangement joins TRBV15 to TRBJ2-1; 8 nucleotides align to TRBD2. J gave up 6 bases and V 1 base, and 2 bases lay outside the gene matches. In germline, CDR1 is LNHNV, CDR2 YYDKDF (reference sequence). This CDR3 is built from 14 residues. The CDR3 nucleotides are TGTGCCACCAGCAGAGTCGGGAGGGGCAATGAGCAGTTCTTC. This translates into CATSRVGRGNEQFF.

This clone was detected only once. The CDR3 region is CASRDKYTDTQYF. The DNA for the CDR3 is TGTGCCAGCAGAGATAAATACACAGATACGCAGTATTTT. The chain recombines TRBV2 with TRBJ2-3; D gene unclear. Germline V gene lookup returns CDR1 SNHLY and CDR2 FYNNEI. With 6 bases removed from V and 2 bases from J, the gap between germline ends came to 9 bases. There are 13 residues in the CDR3. Full variable domain (rest looked up from reference TRBV2 and TRBJ2-3): EPEVTQTPSHQVTQMGQEVILRCVPISNHLYFYWYRQILGQKVEFLVSFYNNEISEKSEIFDDQFSVERPDGSNFTLKIRSTKLEDSAMYFCASRDKYTDTQYFGPGTRLTVL.

The genes are TRBV4-1 and TRBJ1-1; D may be TRBD1 (5 bases). Trimming took off 1 base at V and 11 bases at J, with 8 bases between the two ends. Germline values: CDR1 MGHRA, CDR2 YSYEKL. The CDR3 consists of 11 residues. For the CDR3, the DNA is TGCGCCAGCAGCCAAGGCCGGGGGGCTTTCTTT. Residues: CASSQGRGAFF.

The V call is TRBV25-1, the J call TRBJ2-1, with 10 bases that match TRBD2. The ends lost 11 bases at V and 8 bases at J; junction bases unmatched: 12. Germline CDR1 and CDR2: MGHDK and SYGVNS. CDR3 length: 14 amino acids. DNA of the CDR3: TGTGCCGCCCGGGGCGGGACTAGCGTGCATGAGCAGTTCTTC. This sequence encodes CAARGGTSVHEQFF.

V usage is TRBV29-1 and J usage is TRBJ2-1; 8 nucleotides agree with TRBD1. Germline V lookup: CDR1 SQVTM, CDR2 ANQGSEA. This CDR3 has 14 amino acids. V lost 1 base and J lost 9; bases outside the gene matches: 8. The CDR3 nucleotides read TGCAGCGTTGAAGGGACAGGGTTGGAGTCTGAGCAGTTCTTC. This gives the protein CSVEGTGLESEQFF.

The chain joins TRBV7-9 to TRBJ2-3; 10 bases match TRBD2. In germline, CDR1 is SEHNR, CDR2 FQNEAQ (reference sequence). V was pared by 5 bases and J by 3 bases, with 5 bases of the junction left unmatched. The CDR3 runs 15 residues. The CDR3 DNA reads TGTGCCAGCAGCCTATCTAGCGGGAGTACAGATACGCAGTATTTT. As protein: CASSLSSGSTDTQYF.

This chain joins TRBV23-1 and TRBJ1-5, with D tentatively TRBD1 (5 bases). TRBV23-1 is given ORF status, its function remaining uncertain. With 5 bases removed from V and 2 bases from J, the gap between germline ends came to 13 bases. The length of the CDR3 is 15 residues. CDR3 sequence: CASSCFRGGNQPQHF. The CDR3 nucleotides read TGCGCCAGCAGTTGTTTTCGAGGGGGCAATCAGCCCCAGCATTTT.

The gene calls are TRBV4-3 and TRBJ2-1; 13 positions match TRBD2. The germline V gene has CDR1 LGHNA and CDR2 YSLEER. V lost 1 base to trimming and J lost 6 bases; unmatched junction nucleotides: 3. CDR3 length: 16 amino acids. The CDR3 sequence is CASSQGRTSGSNEQFF. The CDR3 DNA reads TGCGCCAGCAGCCAAGGTAGGACTAGCGGGAGCAATGAGCAGTTCTTC.

The chain employs TRBV2 and TRBJ2-7; TRBD2 is a possible D gene (5 bases). The CDR3 length is 11 residues. Per the germline V gene, CDR1 is SNHLY and CDR2 is FYNNEI. The V gene lost 8 bases and the J gene lost 4 bases, with 9 bases spanning the gap. CDR3 amino acids: CASGELYEQYF. DNA of the CDR3: TGTGCCAGCGGGGAGTTATACGAGCAGTACTTC.

This chain uses TRBV19 with TRBJ2-5; 7 nucleotides align to TRBD1. V shed 3 bases and J 5 bases; nucleotides not matched to a gene: 6. The CDR3 length is 14 residues. Germline V gene lookup returns CDR1 LNHDA and CDR2 SQIVND (reference sequence). CDR3 in amino acids: CASSIQGVEETQYF. The CDR3 DNA reads as TGTGCCAGTAGTATCCAGGGGGTGGAGGAGACCCAGTACTTC. Based on the CDR3 plus reference TRBV19 and TRBJ2-5, the full variable domain is DGGITQSPKYLFRKEGQNVTLSCEQNLNHDAMYWYRQDPGQGLRLIYYSQIVNDFQKGDIAEGYSVSREKKESFPLTVTSAQKNPTAFYLCASSIQGVEETQYFGPGTRLLVL.

This chain uses TRBV4-1 with TRBJ2-2, with 10 bases that match TRBD2. Germline V gives CDR1 MGHRA, CDR2 YSYEKL. Trimming removed 1 base from V and 1 base from J; junction bases left unmatched: 6. The CDR3 is made up of 18 amino acids. CDR3 bases: TGCGCCAGCAGCCAAGGATGGTTAGCGGGAGGGAACACCGGGGAGCTGTTTTTT. Translating gives CASSQGWLAGGNTGELFF.

The rearrangement joins TRBV7-6 to TRBJ2-7; D might be TRBD1 (5 bases). Germline V gene data show CDR1 as SGHVS and CDR2 as FNYEAQ. V was trimmed by 6 bases and J by 4 bases, leaving 7 bases between them. The CDR3 loop spans 11 amino acids. The chain's CDR3 is CASSRQYEQYF. The CDR3 DNA reads TGTGCCAGCAGTCGACAGTACGAGCAGTACTTC.

This sequence joins TRBV7-9 and TRBJ1-1, with D possibly matching TRBD1 (5 bases). Deletions cut 5 bases from V and 7 bases from J, with 11 bases between. CDR1 and CDR2 from the germline V gene are SEHNR and FQNEAQ (reference sequence). The CDR3 covers 12 residues. CDR3 residues: CASSRDGDEAFF. The CDR3, as DNA: TGTGCCAGCAGCCGGGACGGTGATGAAGCTTTCTTT.

This chain connects TRBV6-1 to TRBJ1-5; weak D call: TRBD1 (6 bases). This CDR3 has 15 amino acids. The germline CDR1 and CDR2 sequences are MNHNS and SASEGT. Trimming took 6 bases from V and 7 from J, leaving 19 bases between them. The CDR3 nucleotides are TGTGCCAGCAGCCGAGGACAGCAGCGGGGGCAGCCCCAGCATTTT. It is translated as CASSRGQQRGQPQHF.